This TCR beta chain originates from a study of blood T cells in healthy people across ages. Overall study findings and caveats: Naive CD4+ cells and diversity were both higher in long-lived donors than in aged donors. Any changes in expanded clonotypes were possibly confounded, as donor CMV status remained unknown.

Combining a sample-barcoded 5' primer with a J-beta primer mix, a second PCR ran for about 7 to 11 cycles. TCRdb re-analysed the 5' RACE reads in MiXCR, keeping a single row per CDR3 protein. This table holds hundreds of thousands of distinct CDR3 sequences, roughly three fifths found once. Germline CDR1 is SQVTM and CDR2 is ANQGSEA. The CDR3 length is 14 residues. J was trimmed by 5 bases and V by 8 bases; bases with no gene match: 10. With respect to this clonotype: The antigen remains undetermined.

Sample: blood. The receptor comes from a man in his forties in good health. J is TRBJ2-1 and V is TRBV29-1, with 9 positions matching TRBD2. The chain's CDR3 is CSLMSGGSNNEQFF. CDR3 nucleotide sequence: TGCAGCCTGATGAGCGGGGGGTCAAACAATGAGCAGTTCTTC.